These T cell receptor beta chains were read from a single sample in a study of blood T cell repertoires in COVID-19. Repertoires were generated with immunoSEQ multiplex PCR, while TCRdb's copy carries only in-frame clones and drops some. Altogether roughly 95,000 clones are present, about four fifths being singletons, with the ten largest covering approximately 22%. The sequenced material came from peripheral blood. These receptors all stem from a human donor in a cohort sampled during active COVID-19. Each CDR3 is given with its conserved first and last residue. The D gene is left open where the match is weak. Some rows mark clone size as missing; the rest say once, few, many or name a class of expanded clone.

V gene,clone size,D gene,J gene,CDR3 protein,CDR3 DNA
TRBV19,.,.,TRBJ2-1,CASIPGGRYNEQFF,TGTGCCAGTATCCCGGGGGGCCGCTACAATGAGCAGTTCTTC
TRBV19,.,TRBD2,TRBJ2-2,CASSTAGGYTGELFF,TGTGCCAGTAGTACGGCGGGAGGATACACCGGGGAGCTGTTTTTT
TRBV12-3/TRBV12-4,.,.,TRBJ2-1,CASTLSPYNEQFF,TGTGCCAGCACCCTTAGTCCCTACAATGAGCAGTTCTTC
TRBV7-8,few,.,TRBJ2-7,CASSLSNYEQYF,TGTGCCAGCAGCTTATCAAATTACGAGCAGTACTTC
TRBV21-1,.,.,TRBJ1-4,CASSKASGALATNEKLFF,TGTGCCAGCAGCAAAGCGAGTGGGGCCCTGGCAACTAATGAAAAACTGTTTTTT
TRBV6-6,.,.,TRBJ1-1,CARANTEAFF,TGTGCCAGGGCGAACACTGAAGCTTTCTTT
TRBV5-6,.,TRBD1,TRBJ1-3,CASSFTGTGRPANTIYF,TGTGCCAGCAGCTTCACCGGGACAGGGAGGCCCGCGAACACCATATATTTT
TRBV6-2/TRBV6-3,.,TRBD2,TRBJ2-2,CASSFLTSGKREKAGELFF,TGTGCCAGCAGTTTTCTGACTAGCGGGAAACGAGAAAAGGCCGGGGAGCTGTTTTTT
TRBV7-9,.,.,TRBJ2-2,CASSQGNTGELFF,TGTGCCAGCAGCCAGGGGAACACCGGGGAGCTGTTTTTT
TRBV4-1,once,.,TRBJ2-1,CASSQVAGLQGYNEQFF,TGCGCCAGCAGCCAAGTAGCGGGATTACAGGGGTACAATGAGCAGTTCTTC
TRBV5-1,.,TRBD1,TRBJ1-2,CASSSGQGFYGYTF,TGCGCCAGCAGCTCGGGACAGGGTTTCTATGGCTACACCTTC
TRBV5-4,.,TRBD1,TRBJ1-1,CASSPQQGLPEAFF,TGTGCCAGCAGCCCACAACAGGGGTTGCCTGAAGCTTTCTTT
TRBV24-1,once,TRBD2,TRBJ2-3,CATIPLAGGADTQYF,TGTGCCACCATCCCCCTAGCGGGAGGGGCAGATACGCAGTATTTT
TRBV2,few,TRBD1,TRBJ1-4,CASSRQGTNEKLFF,TGTGCCAGCAGCAGACAGGGGACTAATGAAAAACTGTTTTTT
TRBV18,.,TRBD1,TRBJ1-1,CASSLQGANTEAFF,TGTGCCAGCTCCTTACAGGGGGCGAACACTGAAGCTTTCTTT
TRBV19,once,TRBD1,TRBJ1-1,CASSPGQEYTEAFF,TGTGCCAGTTCTCCGGGACAGGAGTACACTGAAGCTTTCTTT
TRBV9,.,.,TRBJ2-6,CASSVLPPTSSGANVLTF,TGTGCCAGCAGCGTATTACCCCCTACTAGCTCTGGGGCCAACGTCCTGACTTTC
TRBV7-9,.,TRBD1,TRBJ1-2,CASSHDRGPRRGYTF,TGTGCCAGCAGCCATGACAGGGGGCCACGAAGGGGCTACACCTTC
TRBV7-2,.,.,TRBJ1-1,CASSLTRDLNTEAFF,TGTGCCAGCAGCTTGACCCGGGACTTGAACACTGAAGCTTTCTTT
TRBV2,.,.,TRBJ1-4,CASGGNDEKLFF,TGTGCCAGCGGGGGCAATGATGAAAAACTGTTTTTT
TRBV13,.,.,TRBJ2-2,CASSLTGSHTGELFF,TGTGCCAGCAGCTTAACCGGGAGTCACACCGGGGAGCTGTTTTTT
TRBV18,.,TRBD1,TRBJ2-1,CASSPRRQGAGNEQFF,TGTGCCAGCTCACCGCGGCGACAGGGGGCAGGGAATGAGCAGTTCTTC
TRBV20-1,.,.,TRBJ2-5,CSASSGETQYF,TGCAGTGCTAGTTCAGGGGAGACCCAGTACTTC
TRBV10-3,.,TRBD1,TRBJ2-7,CAISAPGQGVYEQYF,TGTGCCATCAGTGCTCCGGGACAGGGAGTCTACGAGCAGTACTTC
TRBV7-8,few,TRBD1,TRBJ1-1,CASSPRTGQVTEAFF,TGTGCCAGCAGCCCCAGGACAGGGCAAGTGACTGAAGCTTTCTTT
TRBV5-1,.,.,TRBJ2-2,CASRPGLGPGTGELFF,TGCGCCAGCCGACCCGGTTTGGGTCCGGGCACCGGGGAGCTGTTTTTT
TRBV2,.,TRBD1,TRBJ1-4,CASSLRGPTNEKLFF,TGTGCCAGCAGTCTCAGGGGGCCAACTAATGAAAAACTGTTTTTT
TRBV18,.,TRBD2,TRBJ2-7,CASSPPGGGLYEQYF,TGTGCCAGCTCCCCGCCGGGAGGGGGGCTCTACGAGCAGTACTTC
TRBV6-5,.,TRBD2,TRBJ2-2,CASSQLAGVTGELFF,TGTGCCAGCAGTCAGCTAGCGGGCGTCACCGGGGAGCTGTTTTTT
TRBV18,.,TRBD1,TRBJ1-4,CASSPGTGGLEKLFF,TGTGCCAGCTCACCAGGAACAGGGGGTCTGGAAAAACTGTTTTTT
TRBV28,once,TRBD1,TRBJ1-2,CASSLVAQGAGGYTF,TGTGCCAGCAGTTTAGTTGCCCAGGGGGCAGGCGGCTACACCTTC
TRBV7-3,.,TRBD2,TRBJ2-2,CASSSAPGGTGELFF,TGTGCCAGCAGCTCGGCCCCGGGGGGGACCGGGGAGCTGTTTTTT
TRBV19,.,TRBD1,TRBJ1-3,CASSTGRDRVGNTIYF,TGTGCCAGTAGTACGGGCCGGGACAGGGTCGGAAACACCATATATTTT
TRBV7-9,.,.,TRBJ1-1,CASSLSQGTTEAFF,TGTGCCAGCAGCTTATCGCAGGGGACGACTGAAGCTTTCTTT
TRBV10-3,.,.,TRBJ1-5,CAISGGGSNQPQHF,TGTGCCATCAGTGGAGGGGGTAGCAATCAGCCCCAGCATTTT
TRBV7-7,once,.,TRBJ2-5,CASSLVGSSQETQYF,TGTGCTAGCAGCTTAGTGGGCAGTTCTCAAGAGACCCAGTACTTC
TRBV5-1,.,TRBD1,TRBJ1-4,CASSSGQENEKLFF,TGCGCCAGCAGCTCTGGACAGGAAAATGAAAAACTGTTTTTT
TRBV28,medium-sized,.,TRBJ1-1,CASSRGALNTEAFF,TGTGCCAGCAGCAGAGGAGCTTTGAACACTGAAGCTTTCTTT
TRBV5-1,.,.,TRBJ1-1,CASSLGDLNTEAFF,TGCGCCAGCAGCTTAGGGGATTTGAACACTGAAGCTTTCTTT
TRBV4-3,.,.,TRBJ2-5,CASSQIWGGRETQYF,TGCGCCAGCAGCCAGATTTGGGGGGGGCGGGAGACCCAGTACTTC
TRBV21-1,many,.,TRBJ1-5,CASSKAKKSRGLGHQPQHF,TGTGCCAGCAGCAAGGCTAAAAAGAGCAGGGGGCTTGGGCATCAGCCCCAGCATTTT
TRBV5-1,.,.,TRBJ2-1,CASSLGLANEQFF,TGCGCCAGCAGCTTGGGGCTAGCCAATGAGCAGTTCTTC
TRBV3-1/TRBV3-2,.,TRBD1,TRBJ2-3,CASSQGPGTVLTDTQYF,TGTGCCAGCAGCCAAGGCCCCGGGACAGTGCTCACAGATACGCAGTATTTT
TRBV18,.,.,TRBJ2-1,CASSPLTFPYNEQFF,TGTGCCAGCTCACCGTTAACATTTCCATACAATGAGCAGTTCTTC
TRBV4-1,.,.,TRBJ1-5,CASSQDQGNVVEPQHF,TGCGCCAGCAGCCAAGATCAGGGGAATGTCGTAGAGCCCCAGCATTTT
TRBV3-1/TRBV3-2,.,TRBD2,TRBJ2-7,CASSQEGSGGARYEQYF,TGTGCCAGCAGCCAAGAAGGAAGCGGGGGGGCAAGGTACGAGCAGTACTTC
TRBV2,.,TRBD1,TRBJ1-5,CASSARGQANQPQHF,TGTGCCAGCAGTGCCCGAGGACAGGCTAATCAGCCCCAGCATTTT
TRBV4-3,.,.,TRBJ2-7,CASSQGGVNYEQYF,TGCGCCAGCAGCCAAGGCGGTGTGAATTACGAGCAGTACTTC